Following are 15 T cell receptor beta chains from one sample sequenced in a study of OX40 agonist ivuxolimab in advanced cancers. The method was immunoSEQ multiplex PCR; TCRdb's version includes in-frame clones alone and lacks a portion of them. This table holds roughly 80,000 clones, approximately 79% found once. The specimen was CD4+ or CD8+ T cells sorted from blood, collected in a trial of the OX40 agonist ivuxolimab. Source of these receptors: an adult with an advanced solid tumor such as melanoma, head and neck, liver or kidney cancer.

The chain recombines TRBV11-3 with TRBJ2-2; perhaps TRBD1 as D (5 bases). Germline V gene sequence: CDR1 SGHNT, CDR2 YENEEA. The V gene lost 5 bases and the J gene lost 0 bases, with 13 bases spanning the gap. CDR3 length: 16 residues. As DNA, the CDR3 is TGTGCCAGCAGCAGGGGTGATTTGGCGAACACCGGGGAGCTGTTTTTT. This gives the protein CASSRGDLANTGELFF.

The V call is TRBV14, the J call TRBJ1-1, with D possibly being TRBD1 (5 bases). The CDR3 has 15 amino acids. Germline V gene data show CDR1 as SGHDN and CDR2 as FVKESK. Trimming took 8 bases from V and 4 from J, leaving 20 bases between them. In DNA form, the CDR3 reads TGTGCCAGCTGTCCCTCAGGGTTGACAGTCACTGAAGCTTTCTTT. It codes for CASCPSGLTVTEAFF.

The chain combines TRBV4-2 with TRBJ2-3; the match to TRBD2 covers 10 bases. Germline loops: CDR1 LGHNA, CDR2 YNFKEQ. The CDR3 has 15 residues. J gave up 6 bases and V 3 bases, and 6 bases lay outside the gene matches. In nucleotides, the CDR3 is TGTGCCAGCAGCCAGAGCGGGGGGGCAGGGGATACGCAGTATTTT. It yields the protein CASSQSGGAGDTQYF.

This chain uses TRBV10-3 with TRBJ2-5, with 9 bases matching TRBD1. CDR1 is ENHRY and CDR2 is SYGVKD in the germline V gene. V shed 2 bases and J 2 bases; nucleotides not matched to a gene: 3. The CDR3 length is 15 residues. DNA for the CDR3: TGTGCCATCAGTGAGATGGACAGGGGACAAGAGACCCAGTACTTC. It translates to CAISEMDRGQETQYF.

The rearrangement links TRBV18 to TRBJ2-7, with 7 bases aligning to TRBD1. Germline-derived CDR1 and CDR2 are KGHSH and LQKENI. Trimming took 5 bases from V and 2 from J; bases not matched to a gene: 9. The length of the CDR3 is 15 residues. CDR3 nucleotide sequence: TGTGCCAGCTCATTTAGTGGGGACAGAGCCTACGAGCAGTACTTC. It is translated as CASSFSGDRAYEQYF.

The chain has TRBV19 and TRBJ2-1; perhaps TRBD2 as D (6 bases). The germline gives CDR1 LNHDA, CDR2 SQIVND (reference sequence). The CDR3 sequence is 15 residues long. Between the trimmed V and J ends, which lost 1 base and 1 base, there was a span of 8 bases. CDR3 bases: TGTGCCAGTAGTATAGTAGCGGTTTCCTACAATGAGCAGTTCTTC. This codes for CASSIVAVSYNEQFF. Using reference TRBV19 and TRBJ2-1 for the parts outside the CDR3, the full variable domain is DGGITQSPKYLFRKEGQNVTLSCEQNLNHDAMYWYRQDPGQGLRLIYYSQIVNDFQKGDIAEGYSVSREKKESFPLTVTSAQKNPTAFYLCASSIVAVSYNEQFFGPGTRLTVL.

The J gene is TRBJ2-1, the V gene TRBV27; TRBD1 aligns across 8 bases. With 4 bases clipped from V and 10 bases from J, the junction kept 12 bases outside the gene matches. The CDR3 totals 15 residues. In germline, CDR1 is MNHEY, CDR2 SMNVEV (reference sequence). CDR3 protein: CASSYSRDRQREQFF. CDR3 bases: TGTGCCAGCAGTTACAGCCGGGACAGGCAACGGGAGCAGTTCTTC.

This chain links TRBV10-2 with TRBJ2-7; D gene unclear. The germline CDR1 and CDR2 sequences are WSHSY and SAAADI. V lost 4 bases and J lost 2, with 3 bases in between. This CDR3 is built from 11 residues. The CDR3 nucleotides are TGCGCCAGCAGTGCAGCCTACGAGCAGTACTTC. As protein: CASSAAYEQYF.

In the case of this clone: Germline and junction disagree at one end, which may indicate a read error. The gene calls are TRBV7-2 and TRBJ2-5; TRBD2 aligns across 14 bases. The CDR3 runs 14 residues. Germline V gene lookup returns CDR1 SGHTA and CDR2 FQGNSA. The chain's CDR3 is CASSLPNPGLAGDF. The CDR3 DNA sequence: TGTGCCAGCAGCTTACCCAATCCGGGACTAGCGGGGGACTTC.

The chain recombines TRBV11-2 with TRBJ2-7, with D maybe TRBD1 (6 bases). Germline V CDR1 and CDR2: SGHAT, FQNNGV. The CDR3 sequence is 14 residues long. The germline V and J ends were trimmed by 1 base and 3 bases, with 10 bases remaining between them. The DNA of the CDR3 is TGTGCCAGCAGCTTAGTACGGGGACACTACGAGCAGTACTTC. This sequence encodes CASSLVRGHYEQYF.

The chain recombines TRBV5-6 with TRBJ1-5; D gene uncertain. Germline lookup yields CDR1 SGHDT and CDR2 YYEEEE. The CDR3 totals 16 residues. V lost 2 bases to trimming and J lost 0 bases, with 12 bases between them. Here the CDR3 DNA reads TGTGCCAGCAGCTTCTACGTAGGCAGTAGCAATCAGCCCCAGCATTTT. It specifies CASSFYVGSSNQPQHF.

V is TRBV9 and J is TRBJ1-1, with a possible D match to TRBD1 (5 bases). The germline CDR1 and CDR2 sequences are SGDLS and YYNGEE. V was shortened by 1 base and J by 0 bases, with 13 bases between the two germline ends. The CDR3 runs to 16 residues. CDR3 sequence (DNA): TGTGCCAGCAGCGTAAACACAGGATATATGAACACTGAAGCTTTCTTT. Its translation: CASSVNTGYMNTEAFF.

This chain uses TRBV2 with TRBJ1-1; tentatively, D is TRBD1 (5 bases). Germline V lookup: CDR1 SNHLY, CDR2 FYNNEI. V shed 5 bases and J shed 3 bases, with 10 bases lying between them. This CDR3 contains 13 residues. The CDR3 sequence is CASSQGGDTEAFF. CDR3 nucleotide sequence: TGTGCCAGCAGTCAGGGCGGGGACACTGAAGCTTTCTTT. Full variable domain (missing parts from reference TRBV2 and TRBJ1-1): EPEVTQTPSHQVTQMGQEVILRCVPISNHLYFYWYRQILGQKVEFLVSFYNNEISEKSEIFDDQFSVERPDGSNFTLKIRSTKLEDSAMYFCASSQGGDTEAFFGQGTRLTVV.

CDR3 in amino acids: CASSLTGQMNEKLFF. As DNA, the CDR3 is TGTGCCAGCAGTCTGACGGGACAGATGAATGAAAAACTGTTTTTT. The J gene is TRBJ1-4, the V gene TRBV6-1; 7 bases agree with TRBD1. Germline CDR1 is MNHNS and CDR2 is SASEGT. The CDR3 is made up of 15 amino acids. Losses at the gene ends were 5 bases for V and 5 bases for J; bases not matched to a gene: 8.

The CDR3 loop reads CASSLGLGGYEQYF. In DNA, the CDR3 is TGTGCCAGCAGCCTGGGACTAGGTGGCTACGAGCAGTACTTC. The chain recombines TRBV14 with TRBJ2-7, with 8 nucleotides matching TRBD2. V shed 4 bases and J 3 bases; nucleotides not matched to a gene: 5. The CDR3 is made up of 14 amino acids. Germline V lookup: CDR1 SGHDN, CDR2 FVKESK.